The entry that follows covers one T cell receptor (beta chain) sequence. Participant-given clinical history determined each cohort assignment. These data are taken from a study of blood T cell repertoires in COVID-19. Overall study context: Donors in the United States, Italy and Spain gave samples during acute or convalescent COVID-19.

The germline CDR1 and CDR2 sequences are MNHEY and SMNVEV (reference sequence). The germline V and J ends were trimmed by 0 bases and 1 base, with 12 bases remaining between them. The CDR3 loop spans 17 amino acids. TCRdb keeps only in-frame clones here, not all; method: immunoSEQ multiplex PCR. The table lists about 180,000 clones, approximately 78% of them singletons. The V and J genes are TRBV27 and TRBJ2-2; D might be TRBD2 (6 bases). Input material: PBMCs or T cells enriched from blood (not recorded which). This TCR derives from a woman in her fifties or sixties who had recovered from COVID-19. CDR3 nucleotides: TGTGCCAGCAGTTTATCGGGCTTTAGCGGGAACACCGGGGAGCTGTTTTTT. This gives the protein CASSLSGFSGNTGELFF.